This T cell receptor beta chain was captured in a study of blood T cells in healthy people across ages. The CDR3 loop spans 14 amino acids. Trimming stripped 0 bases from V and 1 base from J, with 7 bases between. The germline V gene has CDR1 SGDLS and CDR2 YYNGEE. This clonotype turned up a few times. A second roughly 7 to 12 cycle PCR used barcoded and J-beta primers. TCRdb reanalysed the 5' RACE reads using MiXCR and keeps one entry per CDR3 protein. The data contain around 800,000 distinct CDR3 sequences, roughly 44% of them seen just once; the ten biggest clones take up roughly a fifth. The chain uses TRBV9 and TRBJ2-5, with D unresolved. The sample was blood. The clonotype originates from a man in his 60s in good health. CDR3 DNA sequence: TGTGCCAGCAGCGTAGCCCAGGCCCAAGAGACCCAGTACTTC. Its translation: CASSVAQAQETQYF.